This TCR beta chain comes out of a study of T cell changes during pregnancy in multiple sclerosis. The CDR3 runs to 16 residues. Unmatched junction bases numbered 2, after V lost 1 base and J lost 2 bases. CDR1 and CDR2 from the germline V gene are LNHDA and SQIVND (reference sequence). The method was immunoSEQ multiplex PCR; TCRdb's version includes in-frame clones alone and lacks a portion of them. Of roughly 46,000 clones in the sample, nearly 95% were seen once. This TCR was recovered from a female donor with multiple sclerosis, enrolled in a pregnancy study. Sequencing was performed on peripheral blood, taken in the third trimester of pregnancy. The chain links TRBV19 to TRBJ2-1, with 10 positions matching TRBD2. Written as DNA, the CDR3 is TGTGCCAGTAGTATAGGTGGGACTAGCGCCTACAATGAGCAGTTCTTC. As protein: CASSIGGTSAYNEQFF. Drawing the rest from reference TRBV19 and TRBJ2-1, the complete variable domain is DGGITQSPKYLFRKEGQNVTLSCEQNLNHDAMYWYRQDPGQGLRLIYYSQIVNDFQKGDIAEGYSVSREKKESFPLTVTSAQKNPTAFYLCASSIGGTSAYNEQFFGPGTRLTVL.